Presented here are 30 T cell receptor beta chains from one specimen sequenced in a study of T-cell reconstitution after alpha-beta-depleted transplantation in children. Unique molecular identifiers were used in preparing the TCRbeta library. TCRdb re-analysed the PCR reads in MiXCR, keeping a single row per CDR3 protein. This sample yields a few hundred thousand distinct CDR3 sequences, of which 13% are seen a single time; over 2% belongs to the top ten. This specimen was PBMCs, mostly from graft donor cells, taken 360 days after TCRalphabeta/CD19-depleted stem cell transplant. These receptors were collected from a male patient aged 10 to 17 who had a stem cell transplant for acute myeloid leukemia, so the T cells may come from the graft donor.

This clonotype was detected only a few times. The chain combines TRBV19 with TRBJ1-1; D not resolved. The germline V gene encodes CDR1 LNHDA and CDR2 SQIVND (reference sequence). V was shortened by 3 bases and J by 8 bases, with 13 bases between the two germline ends. The CDR3 spans 13 residues. In DNA form, the CDR3 reads TGTGCCAGTAGTATTGGGAGTAGGGCGGAAGCTTTCTTT. It specifies CASSIGSRAEAFF.

This clonotype has a handful of counts. The chain combines TRBV12-3 or TRBV12-4 with TRBJ2-3; possible D gene TRBD1, 6 bases. The CDR3 is 14 residues long. Deletions cut 6 bases from V and 3 bases from J, with 13 bases between. The CDR3 coding sequence is TGTGCCAGCAGGGTAGGGGGTGGAACAGATACGCAGTATTTT. Its translation: CASRVGGGTDTQYF.

This clonotype came up many times. The V gene is TRBV3-1, the J gene TRBJ2-1; possible D gene TRBD2, 6 bases. Trimming took 0 bases from V and 8 from J, leaving 17 bases between them. CDR3 length: 16 residues. CDR1 and CDR2 (germline): LGHDT, YNNKEL (reference sequence). The CDR3 coding sequence is TGTGCCAGCAGCCAAGATAGGCGGGCGGCTAGCGATGAGCAGTTCTTC. Translated, it gives CASSQDRRAASDEQFF.

This clonotype has a count of ten or more. The chain is built from TRBV12-3 or TRBV12-4 and TRBJ2-5; D unclear. With 3 bases removed from V and 0 bases from J, the gap between germline ends came to 8 bases. This CDR3 comprises 14 residues. The CDR3, as DNA: TGTGCCAGCAGTTTGGCAGGCCACCAAGAGACCCAGTACTTC. This translates into CASSLAGHQETQYF.

A note on this clonotype: Germline and junction disagree at one end, which may indicate a read error. J is TRBJ2-1 and V is TRBV12-3 or TRBV12-4; 13 bases match TRBD2. The length of the CDR3 is 19 residues. Here the CDR3 reads CTSSNLGLAGKSSYNEQFF. As DNA, the CDR3 is TGTACCAGCAGTAACCTGGGACTAGCGGGAAAGAGCTCCTACAATGAGCAGTTCTTC.

The chain uses TRBV24-1 and TRBJ2-3; tentatively, D is TRBD1 (6 bases). V was pared by 1 base and J by 4 bases, with 20 bases between. This CDR3 is built from 18 residues. From germline, CDR1 is KGHDR and CDR2 SFDVKD. CDR3: CATSDFGRDTLGADTQYF. Here the CDR3 DNA reads TGTGCCACCAGTGATTTTGGCCGGGACACCCTTGGGGCAGATACGCAGTATTTT.

The CDR3 sequence: CASSQGSGLKETQYF. As DNA, the CDR3 is TGCGCCAGCAGCCAAGGATCCGGACTAAAAGAGACCCAGTACTTC. V and J are TRBV4-3 and TRBJ2-5, with D tentatively TRBD2 (6 bases). The germline V gene encodes CDR1 LGHNA and CDR2 YSLEER. The CDR3 extends over 15 amino acids. Trimming cost V 1 base and J 3 bases, with 12 bases left between them.

The genes are TRBV6-1 and TRBJ1-5, with D uncertain. V lost 4 bases to trimming and J lost 0 bases, with 7 bases between them. The germline CDR1 and CDR2 sequences are MNHNS and SASEGT. The CDR3 loop spans 14 amino acids. The CDR3 spells CASSAVYSNQPQHF. CDR3 bases: TGTGCCAGCAGTGCGGTATATAGCAATCAGCCCCAGCATTTT.

In its sample, this clonotype was seen many times. The chain is built from TRBV5-5 and TRBJ2-7, with 10 positions matching TRBD2. Germline V gene data show CDR1 as SGHKS and CDR2 as YYEKEE (reference sequence). Trimming cost V 1 base and J 0 bases; bases outside gene matches: 4. The CDR3 sequence is 16 residues long. The CDR3 region is CASSLRLAGVSYEQYF. DNA of the CDR3: TGTGCCAGCAGCTTGAGGCTAGCGGGAGTCTCCTACGAGCAGTACTTC.

This chain connects TRBV18 to TRBJ2-1, with D possibly being TRBD2 (8 bases). Germline-derived CDR1 and CDR2 are KGHSH and LQKENI. CDR3 length: 19 residues. V lost 2 bases to trimming and J lost 7 bases, with 27 bases between them. CDR3: CASSPAYRGVGRALNEQFF. The CDR3 nucleotides read TGTGCCAGCTCACCAGCCTACAGGGGCGTCGGGAGGGCCCTAAATGAGCAGTTCTTC. Full variable domain (missing parts from reference TRBV18 and TRBJ2-1): NAGVMQNPRHLVRRRGQEARLRCSPMKGHSHVYWYRQLPEEGLKFMVYLQKENIIDESGMPKERFSAEFPKEGPSILRIQQVVRGDSAAYFCASSPAYRGVGRALNEQFFGPGTRLTVL.

This clonotype showed up just a few times. The chain links TRBV11-2 to TRBJ1-1, with D possibly TRBD1 on 5 matching bases. Germline V gene sequence: CDR1 SGHAT, CDR2 FQNNGV. CDR3 size: 13 residues. The V and J ends lost 3 bases and 4 bases respectively, with 9 bases between them. The CDR3 protein is CASSFRASTEAFF. CDR3 bases: TGTGCCAGCAGCTTCAGGGCATCCACTGAAGCTTTCTTT.

This clonotype was observed a single time. The gene calls are TRBV30 and TRBJ1-5; tentative D call: TRBD1 (5 bases). Germline CDR1 GTSNPN, CDR2 SVGIG (reference sequence). Trimming cost V 0 bases and J 6 bases, with 15 bases left between them. The CDR3 loop spans 15 amino acids. CDR3 sequence: CAWSVVRGGLQPQHF. In nucleotides, the CDR3 is TGTGCCTGGAGTGTGGTTAGGGGCGGACTTCAGCCCCAGCATTTT.

This clonotype was seen ten or more times. The genes are TRBV18 and TRBJ2-4; possible D gene TRBD1, 6 bases. V was cut by 2 bases and J by 2 bases, with 10 bases left in between. The germline V gene encodes CDR1 KGHSH and CDR2 LQKENI. The CDR3 loop spans 15 amino acids. The CDR3 DNA sequence: TGTGCCAGCTCACCATTGACAGGCTCCAAAAACATTCAGTACTTC. Translating gives CASSPLTGSKNIQYF.

This clonotype was observed many times. This chain joins TRBV7-8 and TRBJ2-3; no reliable D call. Deletions cut 5 bases from V and 5 bases from J, with 14 bases between. There are 14 residues in the CDR3. Germline CDR1 is SGHVS and CDR2 is FQNEAQ. The CDR3 DNA follows: TGTGCCAGCAGCCGCATGCTGGCAGTAGATACGCAGTATTTT. Its protein product is CASSRMLAVDTQYF.

This clonotype occurred a few times. This chain connects TRBV24-1 to TRBJ2-1; 14 positions agree with TRBD2. This CDR3 has 18 amino acids. The junction had 7 bases not matched to a gene; V was cut back by 4 bases and J by 3 bases. CDR1 KGHDR and CDR2 SFDVKD come from the germline V gene. The CDR3 nucleotides are TGTGCCACCAGTGACCTATGGACTAGCGGGAGGAACTACAATGAGCAGTTCTTC. The encoded protein is CATSDLWTSGRNYNEQFF.

This clonotype was counted ten times or more. This chain links TRBV21-1 with TRBJ2-7; the table's D gene call, TRBD2, was not cross checked with the DNA. TRBV21-1 is a recognized pseudogene. CDR3 length: 16 residues. DNA for the CDR3: TGTGCCAGCAGCAAAGTGACTAGCCGGAATCCTTACGAGCAGTACTTC. As protein: CASSKVTSRNPYEQYF.

This clonotype was recorded many times. The V call is TRBV5-6, the J call TRBJ1-1, with D possibly TRBD1 on 5 matching bases. The CDR3 sequence is 13 residues long. Trimming removed 0 bases from V and 3 bases from J, with 6 bases in between. Germline V gene sequence: CDR1 SGHDT, CDR2 YYEEEE. Here the CDR3 reads CASSLVGDTEAFF. CDR3 sequence (DNA): TGTGCCAGCAGCTTGGTGGGGGACACTGAAGCTTTCTTT.

This chain links TRBV11-2 with TRBJ2-1, with TRBD2 as a possible D gene (7 bases). The CDR3 length is 19 residues. V lost 2 bases to trimming and J lost 2 bases, with 22 bases between them. Germline V gene sequence: CDR1 SGHAT, CDR2 FQNNGV. This CDR3 reads CASSLQSGGAGAPYNEQFF. The CDR3 DNA reads as TGTGCCAGCAGCTTACAGTCTGGGGGGGCGGGAGCCCCCTACAATGAGCAGTTCTTC.

This clonotype was counted at least ten times. V and J are TRBV9 and TRBJ2-7; D ambiguous. This CDR3 is built from 13 residues. Per the germline V gene, CDR1 is SGDLS and CDR2 is YYNGEE. V was clipped by 3 bases and J by 1 base, with 8 bases between them. The CDR3 region has the DNA TGTGCCAGCAGCGGTGACTCTTCCTACGAGCAGTACTTC. This encodes CASSGDSSYEQYF.

The chain combines TRBV3-1 with TRBJ2-3, with 9 bases aligning to TRBD2. The V gene's germline CDR1 is LGHDT and CDR2 YNNKEL (reference sequence). V shed 1 base and J 2 bases; nucleotides not matched to a gene: 4. The CDR3 is 16 amino acids. Written as DNA, the CDR3 is TGTGCCAGCAGCCAAGGACCTAGCGGGACCACAGATACGCAGTATTTT. Encoded protein: CASSQGPSGTTDTQYF.

This clonotype has only a few counts. The CDR3 reads CASRFIYEQYF. The CDR3 nucleotides read TGTGCCAGCAGATTTATATACGAGCAGTACTTC. The chain joins TRBV25-1 to TRBJ2-7; no definite D call. The ends were cut back, 6 bases at V and 4 bases at J, with 7 bases in the middle. Germline V lookup: CDR1 MGHDK, CDR2 SYGVNS. CDR3 length: 11 residues.

In this sample, this clonotype turned up a few times. V usage is TRBV12-3 or TRBV12-4 and J usage is TRBJ2-1; D may be TRBD1 or TRBD2 (5 bases each). CDR3 size: 15 residues. V shed 5 bases and J shed 3 bases, with 14 bases lying between them. The CDR3 is CASSNAGAYYNEQFF. CDR3 bases: TGTGCCAGCAGTAACGCCGGGGCCTACTACAATGAGCAGTTCTTC.

This clonotype was counted at least ten times. This chain's CDR3 is CSARGAPTDTQYF. CDR3 bases: TGCAGTGCTAGAGGGGCTCCTACAGATACGCAGTATTTT. The chain uses TRBV20-1 and TRBJ2-3; D is uncertain. Germline V gene lookup returns CDR1 DFQATT and CDR2 SNEGSKA (reference sequence). Between the trimmed V and J ends, which lost 1 base and 3 bases, there was a span of 8 bases. The CDR3 has 13 amino acids.

This chain connects TRBV25-1 to TRBJ2-2, with D uncertain. CDR3 length: 15 residues. Looked up from germline, CDR1 is MGHDK and CDR2 is SYGVNS. Trimming stripped 6 bases from V and 0 bases from J, with 11 bases between. The CDR3 bases are TGTGCCAGCAGCGCCCCACCACCGAACACCGGGGAGCTGTTTTTT. Encoded protein: CASSAPPPNTGELFF.

This clonotype was counted between two and nine times. The rearrangement uses TRBV20-1 and TRBJ2-7; D assignment may be TRBD1 or TRBD2 (5 bases each). The CDR3 sequence is 15 residues long. Germline CDR1 reads DFQATT; CDR2 reads SNEGSKA (reference sequence). Trimming cost V 2 bases and J 0 bases, with 14 bases left between them. This CDR3 is CSARRGTGTSYEQYF. The CDR3 DNA follows: TGCAGTGCTAGAAGGGGAACCGGGACCTCCTACGAGCAGTACTTC.

This clonotype was picked up a small number of times. The rearrangement joins TRBV7-3 to TRBJ2-1; 10 bases are a match to TRBD2. Trimming at V came to 2 bases and at J to 5 bases, leaving 3 bases not matched to a gene. There are 15 residues in the CDR3. Germline assignment: CDR1 SGHTA and CDR2 FQGTGA. The CDR3 is CASSLAGTSDNEQFF. The CDR3 coding sequence is TGTGCCAGCAGCTTAGCGGGGACTAGCGACAATGAGCAGTTCTTC.

Ten or more counts support this clonotype. The chain links TRBV28 to TRBJ2-1; D might be TRBD2 (6 bases). Trimming took off 6 bases at V and 1 base at J, with 13 bases between the two ends. The V gene's germline CDR1 is MDHEN and CDR2 SYDVKM. The CDR3 has 15 residues. The CDR3 DNA reads as TGTGCCAGCAGCCCCCCACGGGAGTCCTACAATGAGCAGTTCTTC. This sequence encodes CASSPPRESYNEQFF.

As regards this clonotype: A much larger clone differs by one base, so this may be a read error. Since the CDR3 does not end with the conserved phenylalanine or tryptophan, this likely comes from a read error. The chain couples TRBV4-3 to TRBJ2-1; D ambiguous. The CDR3 consists of 14 residues. CDR1 and CDR2 from the germline V gene are LGHNA and YSLEER. Trimming stripped 1 base from V and 7 bases from J, with 11 bases between. In DNA, the CDR3 is TGCGCCAGCAGCCAAGGGTATACCGGGAATGAGCAGTTCTTA. Protein: CASSQGYTGNEQFL.

At least ten counts were recorded for this clonotype. V and J are TRBV24-1 and TRBJ2-5; D perhaps matches TRBD1 (6 bases). CDR3 length: 12 amino acids. CDR1 KGHDR and CDR2 SFDVKD come from the germline V gene. Trimming took 7 bases from V and 2 from J, leaving 7 bases between them. CDR3 sequence: CATSRGQETQYF. DNA of the CDR3: TGTGCCACCAGCAGGGGACAAGAGACCCAGTACTTC.

This clonotype was observed at least ten times. V usage is TRBV24-1 and J usage is TRBJ2-5, with D maybe TRBD1 (5 bases). From germline, CDR1 is KGHDR and CDR2 SFDVKD. The CDR3 runs 11 residues. Trimming cost V 5 bases and J 5 bases, with 5 bases left between them. CDR3 sequence: CATSAGETQYF. The CDR3 nucleotides are TGTGCCACCAGTGCAGGGGAGACCCAGTACTTC.